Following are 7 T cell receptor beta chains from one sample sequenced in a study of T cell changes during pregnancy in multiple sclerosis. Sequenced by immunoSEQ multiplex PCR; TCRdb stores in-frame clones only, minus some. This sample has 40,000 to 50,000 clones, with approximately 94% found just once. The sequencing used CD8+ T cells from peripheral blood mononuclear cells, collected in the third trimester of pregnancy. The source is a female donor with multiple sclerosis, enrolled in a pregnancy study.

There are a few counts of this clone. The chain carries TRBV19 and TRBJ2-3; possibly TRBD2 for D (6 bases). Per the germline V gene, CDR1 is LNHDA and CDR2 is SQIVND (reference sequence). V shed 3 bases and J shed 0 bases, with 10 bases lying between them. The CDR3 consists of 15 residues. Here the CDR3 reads CASSMVGLSTDTQYF. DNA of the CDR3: TGTGCCAGTAGTATGGTGGGACTGAGCACAGATACGCAGTATTTT.

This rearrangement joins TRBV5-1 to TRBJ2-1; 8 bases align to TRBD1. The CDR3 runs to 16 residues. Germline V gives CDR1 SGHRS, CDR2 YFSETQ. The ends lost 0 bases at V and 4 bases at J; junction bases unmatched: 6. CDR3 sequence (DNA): TGCGCCAGCAGCTTGGCGGACAGGGTGAAATACAATGAGCAGTTCTTC. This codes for CASSLADRVKYNEQFF. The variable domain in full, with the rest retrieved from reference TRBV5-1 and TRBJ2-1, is KAGVTQTPRYLIKTRGQQVTLSCSPISGHRSVSWYQQTPGQGLQFLFEYFSETQRNKGNFPGRFSGRQFSNSRSEMNVSTLELGDSALYLCASSLADRVKYNEQFFGPGTRLTVL.

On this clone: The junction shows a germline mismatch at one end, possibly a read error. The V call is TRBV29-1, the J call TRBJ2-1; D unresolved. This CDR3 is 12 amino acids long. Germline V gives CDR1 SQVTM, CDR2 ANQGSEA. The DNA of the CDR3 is TGCAGCGTTGAAGTCTCCCACAATGAGCAGTTCTTC. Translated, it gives CSVEVSHNEQFF.

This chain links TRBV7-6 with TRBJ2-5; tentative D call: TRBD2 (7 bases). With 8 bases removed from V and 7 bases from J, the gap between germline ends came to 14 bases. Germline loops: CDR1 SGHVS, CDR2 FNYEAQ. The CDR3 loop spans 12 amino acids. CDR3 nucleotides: TGTGCCAGCGTCGGGGGAGGGGGGACCCAGTACTTC. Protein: CASVGGGGTQYF.

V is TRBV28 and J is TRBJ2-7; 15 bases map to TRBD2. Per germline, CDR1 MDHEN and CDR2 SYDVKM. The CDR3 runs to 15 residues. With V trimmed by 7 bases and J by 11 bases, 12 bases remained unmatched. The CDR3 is CASTLTGLAGGKEYF. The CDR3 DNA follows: TGTGCCAGCACTCTTACGGGACTAGCGGGAGGAAAAGAGTACTTC. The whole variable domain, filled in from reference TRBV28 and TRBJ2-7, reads DVKVTQSSRYLVKRTGEKVFLECVQDMDHENMFWYRQDPGLGLRLIYFSYDVKMKEKGDIPEGYSVSREKKERFSLILESASTNQTSMYLCASTLTGLAGGKEYFGPGTRLTVT.

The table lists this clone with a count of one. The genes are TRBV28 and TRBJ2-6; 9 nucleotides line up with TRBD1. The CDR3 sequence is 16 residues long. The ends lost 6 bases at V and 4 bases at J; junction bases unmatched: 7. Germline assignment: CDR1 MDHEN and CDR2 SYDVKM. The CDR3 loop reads CASRVHRGPGANVLTF. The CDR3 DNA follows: TGTGCCAGCAGAGTTCACAGGGGGCCCGGGGCCAACGTCCTGACTTTC. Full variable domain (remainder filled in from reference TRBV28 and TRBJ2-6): DVKVTQSSRYLVKRTGEKVFLECVQDMDHENMFWYRQDPGLGLRLIYFSYDVKMKEKGDIPEGYSVSREKKERFSLILESASTNQTSMYLCASRVHRGPGANVLTFGAGSRLTVL.

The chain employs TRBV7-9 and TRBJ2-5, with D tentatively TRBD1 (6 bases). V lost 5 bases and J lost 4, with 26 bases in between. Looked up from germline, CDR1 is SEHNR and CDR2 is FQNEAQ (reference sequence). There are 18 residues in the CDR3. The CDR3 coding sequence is TGTGCCAGCAGCGGCCGAAAGATAAGGGGGACGCTGAGAGAGACCCAGTACTTC. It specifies CASSGRKIRGTLRETQYF.